A single sample is the source of the 15 T cell receptor beta chains below, sequenced in a study of CD8 T cells in ankylosing spondylitis. Notes on the study in general: A TCR beta motif made of fewer than ten highly homologous variants seemed typical of ankylosing spondylitis blood.

No antigen is known for these receptors. Each CDR3 protein is one row after TCRdb ran MiXCR on the 5' RACE reads. The sample yields more than 300,000 distinct CDR3 sequences, 8% seen once. The specimen sequenced was blood, either unsorted or a sorted T cell fraction (not recorded which). The source is a male donor with ankylosing spondylitis.

This clonotype was detected a few times. The CDR3 loop reads CASTVKRGGPEAFF. The CDR3 DNA follows: TGTGCCAGCACAGTTAAACGCGGAGGGCCTGAAGCTTTCTTT. This chain links TRBV13 with TRBJ1-1; D not resolved. CDR3 length equals 14 residues. The V and J ends lost 7 bases and 6 bases respectively, with 18 bases between them. Germline V gene data show CDR1 as PRHDT and CDR2 as FYEKMQ (reference sequence).

There are a few counts of this clonotype. The chain is built from TRBV5-1 and TRBJ2-3, with 9 bases matching TRBD2. CDR3 length: 15 residues. CDR1 and CDR2 (germline): SGHRS, YFSETQ. The ends lost 4 bases at V and 4 bases at J; junction bases unmatched: 7. The CDR3 sequence: CASSQASGNADTQYF. The CDR3 coding sequence is TGCGCCAGCAGCCAGGCTAGCGGGAACGCAGATACGCAGTATTTT.

This clonotype appeared many times. The chain uses TRBV3-1 and TRBJ2-7; 8 bases are a match to TRBD1. The CDR3 is 16 amino acids. Trimming removed 5 bases from V and 1 base from J; junction bases left unmatched: 10. Germline-derived CDR1 and CDR2 are LGHDT and YNNKEL (reference sequence). In DNA form, the CDR3 reads TGTGCCAGCAGCTTCCAGGGGGCATTTCTTTCCTACGAGCAGTACTTC. It translates to CASSFQGAFLSYEQYF.

This clonotype was observed a few times. This chain uses TRBV5-1 with TRBJ1-1, with a weak D call TRBD1 (5 bases). Germline V gene data show CDR1 as SGHRS and CDR2 as YFSETQ. Trimming took off 0 bases at V and 3 bases at J, with 15 bases between the two ends. The CDR3 loop spans 16 amino acids. The DNA of the CDR3 is TGCGCCAGCAGCTTGGGTTGGGTGACGGGGGACACTGAAGCTTTCTTT. This encodes CASSLGWVTGDTEAFF. The full variable domain, rest sourced from reference TRBV5-1 and TRBJ1-1, is KAGVTQTPRYLIKTRGQQVTLSCSPISGHRSVSWYQQTPGQGLQFLFEYFSETQRNKGNFPGRFSGRQFSNSRSEMNVSTLELGDSALYLCASSLGWVTGDTEAFFGQGTRLTVV.

The sample holds many counts of this clonotype. The chain carries TRBV28 and TRBJ2-1; D tentatively fits TRBD1 or TRBD2 (5 bases each). V was clipped by 3 bases and J by 16 bases, with 16 bases between them. CDR1 is MDHEN and CDR2 is SYDVKM in the germline V gene. The CDR3 is made up of 12 amino acids. In DNA form, the CDR3 reads TGTGCCAGCAGTTTCGGGGCAAAAAACCAATTCTTC. This encodes CASSFGAKNQFF.

The chain joins TRBV5-1 to TRBJ2-1; 7 bases align to TRBD2. V lost 5 bases and J lost 2; bases outside the gene matches: 7. This CDR3 has 15 residues. Per germline, CDR1 SGHRS and CDR2 YFSETQ. As DNA, the CDR3 is TGCGCCAGCAGTTGGGGGGACTACCCCTACAATGAGCAGTTCTTC. This codes for CASSWGDYPYNEQFF.

This sequence joins TRBV5-1 and TRBJ2-5; 14 bases line up with TRBD2. V gave up 4 bases and J gave up 5 bases; unmatched junction bases: 4. The CDR3 has 15 residues. Germline CDR1 is SGHRS and CDR2 is YFSETQ. The CDR3 DNA sequence: TGCGCCAGCAGCACCGGACTAGCGGGAGGCGAGACCCAGTACTTC. Its translation: CASSTGLAGGETQYF.

This clonotype has a count of ten or more. The chain has TRBV24-1 and TRBJ2-5; no clear D gene. This CDR3 comprises 13 residues. Trimming left V 0 bases short and J 4 bases short, with 5 bases between. Germline V lookup: CDR1 KGHDR, CDR2 SFDVKD. CDR3 residues: CATSDLEGETQYF. The CDR3 nucleotides read TGTGCCACCAGTGATTTGGAAGGAGAGACCCAGTACTTC.

This clonotype was seen ten or more times. V and J are TRBV12-3 or TRBV12-4 and TRBJ2-7; 8 nucleotides agree with TRBD2. Trimming removed 2 bases from V and 6 bases from J; junction bases left unmatched: 9. The CDR3 loop spans 15 amino acids. The CDR3 DNA sequence: TGTGCCAGCAGTTTAAGGGGAAGCGGGGGCAGCGAGCAGTACTTC. It codes for CASSLRGSGGSEQYF.

This chain joins TRBV6-5 and TRBJ1-3, with 7 bases lining up with TRBD1. V shed 0 bases and J 0 bases; nucleotides not matched to a gene: 8. The CDR3 loop spans 18 amino acids. Germline V CDR1 and CDR2: MNHEY, SVGAGI. The CDR3 reads CASSYSFLGQHSGNTIYF. Here the CDR3 DNA reads TGTGCCAGCAGTTACTCGTTCCTGGGACAGCACTCTGGAAACACCATATATTTT.

In this sample, this clonotype turned up many times. V gene TRBV20-1 combines with J gene TRBJ2-3, with 11 bases matching TRBD2. Trimming removed 4 bases from V and 5 bases from J; junction bases left unmatched: 5. CDR1 DFQATT and CDR2 SNEGSKA come from the germline V gene (reference sequence). The CDR3 contains 14 residues. The CDR3 DNA reads as TGCAGTGCTAAACTAGCGGGAGTGGTAGATACGCAGTATTTT. It is translated as CSAKLAGVVDTQYF.

This clonotype came up many times. The gene calls are TRBV7-9 and TRBJ2-1; 7 bases map to TRBD1. With 3 bases clipped from V and 5 bases from J, the junction kept 4 bases outside the gene matches. CDR1 and CDR2 (germline): SEHNR, FQNEAQ (reference sequence). CDR3 length equals 14 residues. This chain's CDR3 is CASSFRQGNNEQFF. For the CDR3, the DNA is TGTGCCAGCAGCTTCAGACAGGGTAACAATGAGCAGTTCTTC.

The J gene is TRBJ1-5, the V gene TRBV6-2 or TRBV6-3, with D uncertain. Between the trimmed V and J ends, which lost 6 bases and 2 bases, there was a span of 11 bases. The CDR3 is 14 amino acids. The germline gives CDR1 MNHEY, CDR2 SVGEGT. The CDR3 DNA sequence: TGTGCCAGCAGGTTGTCGGGAGGCAATCAGCCCCAGCATTTT. This gives the protein CASRLSGGNQPQHF.

Only a few counts were recorded for this clonotype. This chain joins TRBV2 and TRBJ2-5, with a possible D match to TRBD1 (6 bases). Between the trimmed V and J ends, which lost 0 bases and 4 bases, there was a span of 18 bases. Germline V gene sequence: CDR1 SNHLY, CDR2 FYNNEI. This CDR3 has 17 amino acids. The CDR3 loop reads CASSEAYSVWGLETQYF. CDR3 bases: TGTGCCAGCAGTGAAGCGTATTCTGTCTGGGGGCTAGAGACCCAGTACTTC.

At least ten counts were recorded for this clonotype. This chain uses TRBV5-1 with TRBJ2-2, with D possibly matching TRBD1 (6 bases). CDR1 is SGHRS, CDR2 YFSETQ, per germline. V gave up 4 bases and J gave up 6 bases, with 16 bases separating them. The CDR3 runs 15 residues. CDR3 DNA sequence: TGCGCCAGCAGCCAAACAGGGTTCCTTGCCGGGGAGCTGTTTTTT. Protein product: CASSQTGFLAGELFF.